These T cell receptor beta chains were read from a single sample in a study of shared clonotypes between healthy human individuals. Sequenced by immunoSEQ multiplex PCR; TCRdb stores in-frame clones only, minus some. The sample shows about 600,000 clones, approximately 97% of them seen only once. The sample was naive CD4+ T cells sorted from blood. These receptors all come from a woman in her 30s in good health. Each CDR3 is given with its conserved first and last residue. The order of the fields is clone size, D gene, J gene, V gene, CDR3 protein, CDR3 DNA. D genes are given only for firm matches. Size is stated for part of the rows, as once, few or many counts, or as a class when the clone is expanded.

>NA|NA|TRBJ2-5|TRBV15
CATSRDRAGRTQYF
TGTGCCACCAGCAGAGATCGGGCGGGCAGAACCCAGTACTTC
>NA|TRBD1|TRBJ1-2|TRBV28
CASRPTGGNYGYTF
TGTGCCAGCAGACCGACAGGGGGTAATTATGGCTACACCTTC
>once|NA|TRBJ1-2|TRBV18
CASSSDSRNYGYTF
TGTGCCAGCTCCTCCGACAGCAGAAACTATGGCTACACCTTC
>NA|NA|TRBJ1-4|TRBV5-4
CASSRAGAAEKLFF
TGTGCCAGCAGCCGCGCGGGGGCGGCCGAAAAACTGTTTTTT
>NA|NA|TRBJ2-7|TRBV18
CASSPGNLEQYF
TGTGCCAGCTCACCGGGGAATCTCGAGCAGTACTTC
>NA|NA|TRBJ1-2|TRBV19
CASSSPHANYGYTF
TGTGCCAGTAGTTCGCCGCACGCTAACTATGGCTACACCTTC
>once|NA|TRBJ1-1|TRBV4-1
CASSQSGGGPKAFF
TGCGCCAGCAGCCAATCCGGAGGTGGTCCAAAAGCTTTCTTT
>NA|NA|TRBJ2-4|TRBV28
CASGEGPRDIQYF
TGTGCCAGCGGGGAAGGGCCCAGGGACATTCAGTACTTC
>NA|NA|TRBJ2-5|TRBV5-1
CASSLAQLRETQYF
TGCGCCAGCAGCTTGGCCCAGCTTCGAGAGACCCAGTACTTC
>NA|NA|TRBJ2-5|TRBV18
CASSPRETQYF
TGTGCCAGCTCACCAAGAGAGACCCAGTACTTC
>NA|NA|TRBJ1-1|TRBV7-5
CVRSLGQDRNTEAFF
TGTGTCAGAAGCTTAGGACAGGATAGGAACACTGAAGCTTTCTTT
>NA|NA|TRBJ1-1|TRBV19
CASRSPTPRGTEAFF
TGTGCCAGTAGGTCCCCCACGCCGAGGGGCACTGAAGCTTTCTTT
>NA|NA|TRBJ2-1|TRBV2
CASSPQGGSYNEQFF
TGTGCCAGCAGCCCCCAAGGCGGCTCCTACAATGAGCAGTTCTTC
>NA|NA|TRBJ2-5|TRBV7-3
CASSVHGTGKLQVETQYF
TGTGCCAGCAGCGTCCACGGGACTGGAAAGCTACAAGTAGAGACCCAGTACTTC
>NA|NA|TRBJ2-7|TRBV6-4
CAIPSGQTYEQYF
TGTGCCATCCCCTCAGGACAGACCTACGAGCAGTACTTC
>NA|NA|TRBJ2-1|TRBV6-1
CASSVREISEQFF
TGTGCCAGCAGTGTCCGAGAGATAAGTGAGCAGTTCTTC
>NA|NA|TRBJ2-2|TRBV7-7
CASSSTPANTGELFF
TGTGCCAGCAGCTCGACACCCGCGAACACCGGGGAGCTGTTTTTT
>NA|NA|TRBJ1-5|TRBV18
CASSPTRIGGNQPQHF
TGTGCCAGCTCACCAACGCGAATAGGGGGCAATCAGCCCCAGCATTTT
>once|NA|TRBJ2-5|TRBV15
CATSRVLSYEETQYF
TGTGCCACCAGCAGAGTACTCTCGTATGAGGAGACCCAGTACTTC
>NA|TRBD2|TRBJ2-7|TRBV5-4
CASSESGGPYEQYF
TGTGCCAGCAGCGAAAGCGGGGGACCCTACGAGCAGTACTTC
>NA|NA|TRBJ2-2|TRBV29-1
CSVDRGHTGELFF
TGCAGCGTTGACAGGGGACACACCGGGGAGCTGTTTTTT
>NA|TRBD1|TRBJ2-3|TRBV28
CASLPGQTRTDTQYF
TGTGCCAGCTTGCCGGGACAGACAAGGACAGATACGCAGTATTTT
>NA|TRBD2|TRBJ2-3|TRBV5-1
CASSLAAGVGPDTQYF
TGCGCCAGCAGTCTCGCGGCGGGAGTGGGGCCAGATACGCAGTATTTT
>NA|TRBD2|TRBJ2-5|TRBV4-1
CASSQVQTSGRRETQYF
TGCGCCAGCAGCCAAGTTCAGACTAGCGGGAGAAGGGAGACCCAGTACTTC
>NA|NA|TRBJ2-7|TRBV5-1
CASSLLYSVGYEQYF
TGCGCCAGCAGCCTACTCTACTCAGTCGGCTACGAGCAGTACTTC
>NA|NA|TRBJ2-2|TRBV7-9
CASSFPTRGRAGTGELFF
TGTGCCAGCAGCTTCCCAACGCGGGGCAGGGCGGGCACCGGGGAGCTGTTTTTT
>NA|TRBD2|TRBJ2-3|TRBV15
CATSRDQPSGSLADTQYF
TGTGCCACCAGCAGAGATCAGCCTAGCGGGAGTTTAGCAGATACGCAGTATTTT